This T cell receptor (beta chain) was found in a study of pediatric ulcerative colitis. Looking at the study overall: About 7 patients showed pancolitis and two showed left-sided colitis.

Trimming removed 0 bases at V and 3 bases at J, with 8 bases between. This CDR3 is built from 14 residues. Germline lookup yields CDR1 LGHNA and CDR2 YNFKEQ. Rectal tissue came from one to two pinch biopsies taken at colonoscopy. This table comes from immunoSEQ multiplex PCR, and its TCRdb copy is limited to in-frame clones, with some not included. The sample includes about 37,000 clones, 75% of them seen just once. The J gene is TRBJ1-2, the V gene TRBV4-2; D is uncertain. This TCR was sampled from a boy younger than 18 with severe ulcerative colitis. The sequenced sample was gut tissue. The CDR3 reads CASSQDRSDYGYTF. CDR3 coding DNA: TGTGCCAGCAGCCAAGATCGTTCCGACTATGGCTACACCTTC.